The 20 T cell receptor beta chains given below trace back to one sample, sequenced in a study of OX40 agonist ivuxolimab in advanced cancers. Libraries were constructed by the immunoSEQ multiplex PCR assay. Sourced from immuneACCESS, this table was stored by TCRdb with only in-frame sequences that have V and J called. A share of the clones is absent; for the studies checked, an unresolved V gene accounts for under half, and the remainder has no known explanation. The sample table lists under 35,000 clones, about four fifths of them with a count of one. Roughly 21% of the sample lies in the top ten. The sample consisted of CD4+ or CD8+ T cells sorted from blood, taken in a trial of the OX40 agonist ivuxolimab. All receptors come from an adult with an advanced solid tumor such as melanoma, head and neck, liver or kidney cancer.

The chain carries TRBV30 and TRBJ2-1, with 8 bases aligning to TRBD1. Germline CDR1 GTSNPN, CDR2 SVGIG (reference sequence). The CDR3 totals 15 residues. The J segment lost 8 bases and the V segment lost 1 base, leaving 10 bases of the junction unmatched. The CDR3 reads CAWSATGDSRDEQFF. CDR3 nucleotides: TGTGCCTGGAGTGCGACAGGGGACTCCAGGGATGAGCAGTTCTTC.

V usage is TRBV5-1 and J usage is TRBJ2-7, with 8 bases fitting TRBD1. V gave up 4 bases and J gave up 3 bases; unmatched junction bases: 6. The CDR3 spans 14 residues. Germline values: CDR1 SGHRS, CDR2 YFSETQ. CDR3 residues: CASSPGQGSYEQYF. The CDR3, as DNA: TGCGCCAGCAGCCCTGGACAGGGCAGCTACGAGCAGTACTTC.

This chain connects TRBV5-6 to TRBJ1-6; the match to TRBD1 covers 9 bases. V shed 4 bases, J shed 4 bases, and the junction held 3 bases outside the gene matches. The CDR3 extends over 15 amino acids. Germline CDR1 is SGHDT and CDR2 is YYEEEE. CDR3 nucleotide sequence: TGTGCCAGCAGCCCCGGGACAGGGTATAATTCACCCCTCCACTTT. Its translation: CASSPGTGYNSPLHF. The complete variable domain, with remaining parts taken from reference TRBV5-6 and TRBJ1-6, reads DAGVTQSPTHLIKTRGQQVTLRCSPKSGHDTVSWYQQALGQGPQFIFQYYEEEERQRGNFPDRFSGHQFPNYSSELNVNALLLGDSALYLCASSPGTGYNSPLHFGNGTRLTVT.

This chain uses TRBV4-1 with TRBJ1-6; D is unresolved. CDR3 size: 16 residues. Trimming stripped 1 base from V and 7 bases from J, with 14 bases between. Germline V CDR1 and CDR2: MGHRA, YSYEKL. DNA for the CDR3: TGCGCCAGCAGCCAAGTGCCCCCCCCTGAGAATTCACCCCTCCACTTT. It encodes CASSQVPPPENSPLHF.

The chain employs TRBV18 and TRBJ2-2; the D is unclear. In germline, CDR1 is KGHSH, CDR2 LQKENI. The CDR3 contains 13 residues. V was cut by 6 bases and J by 4 bases, with 9 bases left in between. The CDR3 region is CASSPGPTGELFF. The CDR3 DNA follows: TGTGCCAGCTCGCCAGGACCCACCGGGGAGCTGTTTTTT.

V gene TRBV2 combines with J gene TRBJ2-7; D possibly corresponds to TRBD2 (6 bases). Trimming took 1 base from V and 6 from J, leaving 13 bases between them. Germline lookup yields CDR1 SNHLY and CDR2 FYNNEI. The length of the CDR3 is 14 residues. CDR3 region: CASSEVRGTGEQYF. CDR3 DNA: TGTGCCAGCAGTGAAGTTCGCGGGACGGGCGAGCAGTACTTC.

This clone occurred a few times. The chain is built from TRBV5-5 and TRBJ2-7, with TRBD2 as a possible D gene (5 bases). CDR1 and CDR2 from the germline V gene are SGHKS and YYEKEE (reference sequence). The CDR3 totals 13 residues. V shed 9 bases and J shed 3 bases, with 16 bases lying between them. DNA of the CDR3: TGTGCCACCGGGATTGGCACTTACTACGAGCAGTACTTC. Amino acid sequence: CATGIGTYYEQYF.

V usage is TRBV11-1 and J usage is TRBJ2-7; a weak D match, TRBD1 (7 bases). CDR3 length equals 16 residues. Germline V gene lookup returns CDR1 SGHAT and CDR2 FQDESV (reference sequence). Trimming shortened V by 4 bases and J by 1 base, and 17 bases separated the two germline ends. CDR3 sequence: CASSSPWGDSSYEQYF. The DNA of the CDR3 is TGTGCCAGCAGCTCTCCTTGGGGGGACAGTTCCTACGAGCAGTACTTC.

This chain joins TRBV2 and TRBJ2-7; D perhaps matches TRBD1 (5 bases). This CDR3 is built from 16 residues. Trimming pared 1 base from V and 0 bases from J, leaving 13 bases between. Germline V gene sequence: CDR1 SNHLY, CDR2 FYNNEI. CDR3 bases: TGTGCCAGCAGTGAAGGTTGGGGCTTCAACTCCTACGAGCAGTACTTC. It yields the protein CASSEGWGFNSYEQYF.

This chain links TRBV4-1 with TRBJ2-7; TRBD2 matches at 10 bases. Germline values: CDR1 MGHRA, CDR2 YSYEKL. This CDR3 is 14 amino acids long. With 3 bases clipped from V and 7 bases from J, the junction kept 6 bases outside the gene matches. CDR3 DNA sequence: TGCGCCAGCAGCCAGGGACTAGCGCCTTGGGAGCAGTACTTC. The encoded protein is CASSQGLAPWEQYF.

The CDR3 here is CATDDRRGTSYEQFF. As DNA, the CDR3 is TGTGCCACCGACGACAGGAGGGGAACTTCATATGAGCAGTTCTTC. V gene TRBV6-1 combines with J gene TRBJ2-1; D tentatively fits TRBD1 or TRBD2 (6 bases each). Germline V gives CDR1 MNHNS, CDR2 SASEGT. This CDR3 comprises 15 residues. The germline V and J ends were trimmed by 10 bases and 8 bases, with 24 bases remaining between them.

The count of this clone is one. The V call is TRBV7-2, the J call TRBJ1-1, with D unresolved. Trimming removed 5 bases at V and 6 bases at J, with 16 bases between. The V gene's germline CDR1 is SGHTA and CDR2 FQGNSA. The CDR3 has 14 amino acids. CDR3 in DNA: TGTGCCAGCAGCCCGAAAACGGTCATGTCTGAAGCTTTCTTT. Translating gives CASSPKTVMSEAFF.

The gene calls are TRBV6-4 and TRBJ2-3; the D gene is possibly TRBD2 (7 bases). The CDR3 covers 16 residues. Germline assignment: CDR1 MRHNA and CDR2 SNTAGT. The ends were cut back, 0 bases at V and 1 base at J, with 11 bases in the middle. CDR3 in amino acids: CASSDSGGGGTDTQYF. DNA for the CDR3: TGTGCCAGCAGTGACTCGGGCGGGGGCGGCACAGATACGCAGTATTTT.

This clone occurred once. The chain employs TRBV28 and TRBJ1-5; D remains ambiguous. This CDR3 has 13 residues. Germline CDR1 MDHEN, CDR2 SYDVKM. V was pared by 1 base and J by 7 bases, with 8 bases between. The CDR3 region has the DNA TGTGCCAGCAGTTTATTGCAGTCCCAGCCCCAGCATTTT. Amino acids: CASSLLQSQPQHF. The full variable domain, completed using reference TRBV28 and TRBJ1-5, is DVKVTQSSRYLVKRTGEKVFLECVQDMDHENMFWYRQDPGLGLRLIYFSYDVKMKEKGDIPEGYSVSREKKERFSLILESASTNQTSMYLCASSLLQSQPQHFGDGTRLSIL.

The gene calls are TRBV5-6 and TRBJ2-5; 10 bases match TRBD2. The DNA end is a closer match to TRBJ2-7, so the J assignment may be wrong. Germline V gene sequence: CDR1 SGHDT, CDR2 YYEEEE. The CDR3 has 15 residues. The CDR3 here is CASSLVGLAVYEQYF. Here the CDR3 DNA reads TGTGCCAGCAGCTTGGTTGGACTAGCGGTGTACGAGCAGTACTTC.

The sample holds one count of this clone. The chain recombines TRBV6-6 with TRBJ1-5; D remains ambiguous. The CDR3 has 12 residues. Germline CDR1 and CDR2: MNHNY and SVGAGI (reference sequence). Trimming pared 2 bases from V and 2 bases from J, leaving 1 base between. CDR3 sequence reads: CASSYRNQPQHF. CDR3 DNA: TGTGCCAGCAGTTACCGCAATCAGCCCCAGCATTTT.

The chain combines TRBV5-1 with TRBJ2-7; D remains unclear. Germline CDR1 reads SGHRS; CDR2 reads YFSETQ. Trimming took off 0 bases at V and 2 bases at J, with 9 bases between the two ends. The CDR3 has 14 amino acids. Written as DNA, the CDR3 is TGCGCCAGCAGCTTGGGGGCTGGAACCTACGAGCAGTACTTC. Its translation is CASSLGAGTYEQYF.

This chain links TRBV7-8 with TRBJ2-1; the match to TRBD2 covers 12 bases. CDR1 is SGHVS and CDR2 is FQNEAQ in the germline V gene. J was trimmed by 2 bases and V by 3 bases; bases with no gene match: 5. The CDR3 contains 17 residues. CDR3 sequence (DNA): TGTGCCAGCAGCTTTATCCTAGCGGGAGGGACCTACAATGAGCAGTTCTTC. This codes for CASSFILAGGTYNEQFF.

This clone has just one count. The V call is TRBV19, the J call TRBJ2-3; D possibly corresponds to TRBD2 (6 bases). CDR3 length: 14 residues. The V end was cut by 2 bases, the J end by 5 bases, with 11 bases between. Germline V gives CDR1 LNHDA, CDR2 SQIVND (reference sequence). The chain's CDR3 is CASSIPEEGDTQYF. As DNA, the CDR3 is TGTGCCAGTAGTATACCGGAGGAGGGAGATACGCAGTATTTT.

Within the sample, this clone is medium-sized. This CDR3 is also generated by other DNA sequences in the sample. J is TRBJ1-1 and V is TRBV29-1; D perhaps matches TRBD1 (5 bases). Per germline, CDR1 SQVTM and CDR2 ANQGSEA. V gave up 3 bases and J gave up 0 bases, with 5 bases separating them. The length of the CDR3 is 12 residues. CDR3 sequence: CSVEGVNTEAFF. The CDR3 DNA reads TGCAGCGTTGAGGGGGTGAACACTGAAGCTTTCTTT. Combining the CDR3 with reference TRBV29-1 and TRBJ1-1 gives the whole variable domain SAVISQKPSRDICQRGTSLTIQCQVDSQVTMMFWYRQQPGQSLTLIATANQGSEATYESGFVIDKFPISRPNLTFSTLTVSNMSPEDSSIYLCSVEGVNTEAFFGQGTRLTVV.